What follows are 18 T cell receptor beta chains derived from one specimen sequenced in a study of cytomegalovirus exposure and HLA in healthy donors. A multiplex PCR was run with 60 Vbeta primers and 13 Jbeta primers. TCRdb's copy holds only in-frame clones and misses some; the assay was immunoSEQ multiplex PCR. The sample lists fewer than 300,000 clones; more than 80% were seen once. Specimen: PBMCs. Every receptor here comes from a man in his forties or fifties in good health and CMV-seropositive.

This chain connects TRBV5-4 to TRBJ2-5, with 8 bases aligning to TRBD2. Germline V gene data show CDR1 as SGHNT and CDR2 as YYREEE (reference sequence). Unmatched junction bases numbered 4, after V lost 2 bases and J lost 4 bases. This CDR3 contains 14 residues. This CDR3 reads CASSLRAGGETQYF. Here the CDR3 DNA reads TGTGCCAGCAGCTTAAGGGCGGGAGGAGAGACCCAGTACTTC.

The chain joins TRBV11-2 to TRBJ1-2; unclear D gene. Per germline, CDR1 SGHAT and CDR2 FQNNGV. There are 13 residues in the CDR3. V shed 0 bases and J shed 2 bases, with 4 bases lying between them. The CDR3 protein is CASSLDQNYGYTF. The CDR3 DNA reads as TGTGCCAGCAGCTTAGATCAAAACTATGGCTACACCTTC.

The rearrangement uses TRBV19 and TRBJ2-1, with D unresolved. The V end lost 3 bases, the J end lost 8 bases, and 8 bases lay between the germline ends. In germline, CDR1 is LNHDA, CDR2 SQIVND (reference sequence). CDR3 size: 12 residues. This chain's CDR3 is CASSIKFYEQFF. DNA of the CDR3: TGTGCCAGTAGTATTAAATTCTATGAGCAGTTCTTC. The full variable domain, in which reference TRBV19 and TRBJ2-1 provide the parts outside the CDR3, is DGGITQSPKYLFRKEGQNVTLSCEQNLNHDAMYWYRQDPGQGLRLIYYSQIVNDFQKGDIAEGYSVSREKKESFPLTVTSAQKNPTAFYLCASSIKFYEQFFGPGTRLTVL.

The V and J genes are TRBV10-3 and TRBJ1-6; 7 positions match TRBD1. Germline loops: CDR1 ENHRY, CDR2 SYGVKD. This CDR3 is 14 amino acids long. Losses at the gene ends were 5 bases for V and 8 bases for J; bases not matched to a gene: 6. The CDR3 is CAISKRDSDSPLHF. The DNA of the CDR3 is TGTGCCATCAGTAAACGGGACAGTGATTCACCCCTCCACTTT.

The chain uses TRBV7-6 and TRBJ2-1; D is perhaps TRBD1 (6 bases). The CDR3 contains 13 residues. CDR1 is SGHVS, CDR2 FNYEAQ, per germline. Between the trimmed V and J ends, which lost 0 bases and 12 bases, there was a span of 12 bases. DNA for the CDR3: TGTGCCAGCAGCTTAGCGATGGGGGCATTGCAGTTCTTC. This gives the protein CASSLAMGALQFF.

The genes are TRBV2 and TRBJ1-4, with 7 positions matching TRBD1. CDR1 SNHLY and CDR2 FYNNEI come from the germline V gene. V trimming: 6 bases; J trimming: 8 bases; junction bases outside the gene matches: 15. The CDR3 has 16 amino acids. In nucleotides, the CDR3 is TGTGCCAGCAGCGAATCCCTGGGGACAGAATCCGAAAAACTGTTTTTT. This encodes CASSESLGTESEKLFF. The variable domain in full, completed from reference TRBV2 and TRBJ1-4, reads EPEVTQTPSHQVTQMGQEVILRCVPISNHLYFYWYRQILGQKVEFLVSFYNNEISEKSEIFDDQFSVERPDGSNFTLKIRSTKLEDSAMYFCASSESLGTESEKLFFGSGTQLSVL.

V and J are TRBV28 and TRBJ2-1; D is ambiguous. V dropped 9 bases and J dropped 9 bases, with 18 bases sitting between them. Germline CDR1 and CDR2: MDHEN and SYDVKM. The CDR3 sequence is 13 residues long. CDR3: CASATVRVAEQFF. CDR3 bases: TGTGCCAGTGCAACGGTACGGGTGGCTGAGCAGTTCTTC.

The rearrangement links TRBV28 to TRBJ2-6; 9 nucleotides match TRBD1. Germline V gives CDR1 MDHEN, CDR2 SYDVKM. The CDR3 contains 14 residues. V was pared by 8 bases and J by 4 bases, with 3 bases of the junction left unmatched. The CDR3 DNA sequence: TGTGCCAGCGACAGGGGGACCGGGGCCAACGTCCTGACTTTC. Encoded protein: CASDRGTGANVLTF. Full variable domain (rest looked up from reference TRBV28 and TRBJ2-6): DVKVTQSSRYLVKRTGEKVFLECVQDMDHENMFWYRQDPGLGLRLIYFSYDVKMKEKGDIPEGYSVSREKKERFSLILESASTNQTSMYLCASDRGTGANVLTFGAGSRLTVL.

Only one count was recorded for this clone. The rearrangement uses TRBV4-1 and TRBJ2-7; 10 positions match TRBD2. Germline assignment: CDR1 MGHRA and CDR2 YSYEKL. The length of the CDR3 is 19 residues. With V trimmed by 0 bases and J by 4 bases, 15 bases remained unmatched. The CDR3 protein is CASSQDRGSSGRAHYEQYF. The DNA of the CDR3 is TGCGCCAGCAGCCAAGATCGGGGGTCCAGCGGGAGGGCCCATTACGAGCAGTACTTC.

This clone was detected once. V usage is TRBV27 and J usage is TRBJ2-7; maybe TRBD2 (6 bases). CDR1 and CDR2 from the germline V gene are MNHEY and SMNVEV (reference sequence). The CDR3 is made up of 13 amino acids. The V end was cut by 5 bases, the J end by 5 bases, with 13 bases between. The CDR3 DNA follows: TGTGCCAGCAGTCCCTTGGGGGGTAACGAGCAGTACTTC. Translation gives CASSPLGGNEQYF.

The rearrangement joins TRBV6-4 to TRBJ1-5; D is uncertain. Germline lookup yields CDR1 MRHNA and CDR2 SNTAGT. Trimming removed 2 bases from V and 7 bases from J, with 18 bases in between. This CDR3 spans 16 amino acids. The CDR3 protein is CASSDPPLLPCQPQHF. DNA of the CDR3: TGTGCCAGCAGTGACCCACCACTGCTTCCCTGCCAGCCCCAGCATTTT.

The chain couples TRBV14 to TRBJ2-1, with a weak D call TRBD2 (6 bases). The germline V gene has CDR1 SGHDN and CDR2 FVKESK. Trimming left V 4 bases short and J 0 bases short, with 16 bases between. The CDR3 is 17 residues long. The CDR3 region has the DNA TGTGCCAGCAGCCCTGTGGAGGGAGAGATCTCCTACAATGAGCAGTTCTTC. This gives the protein CASSPVEGEISYNEQFF.

DNA of the CDR3: TGTGCCAGCAGCCCACGGCCAGGCCCCTACGAGCAGTACTTC. The encoded protein is CASSPRPGPYEQYF. The chain has TRBV7-3 and TRBJ2-7; D gene uncertain. Per germline, CDR1 SGHTA and CDR2 FQGTGA. With 5 bases removed from V and 2 bases from J, the gap between germline ends came to 13 bases. The CDR3 runs to 14 residues.

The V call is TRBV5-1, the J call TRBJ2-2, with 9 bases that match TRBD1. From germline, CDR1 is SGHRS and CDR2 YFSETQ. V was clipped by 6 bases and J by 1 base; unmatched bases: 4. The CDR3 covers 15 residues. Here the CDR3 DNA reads TGCGCCAGCACCCTGGACAGGGGGAACACCGGGGAGCTGTTTTTT. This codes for CASTLDRGNTGELFF.

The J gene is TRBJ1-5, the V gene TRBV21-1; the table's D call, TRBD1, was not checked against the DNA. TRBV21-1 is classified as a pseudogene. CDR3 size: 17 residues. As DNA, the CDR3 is TGTGCCAGCAGCAAAATCTCGAGAGACAGGGAAAATCAGCCCCAGCATTTT. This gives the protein CASSKISRDRENQPQHF.

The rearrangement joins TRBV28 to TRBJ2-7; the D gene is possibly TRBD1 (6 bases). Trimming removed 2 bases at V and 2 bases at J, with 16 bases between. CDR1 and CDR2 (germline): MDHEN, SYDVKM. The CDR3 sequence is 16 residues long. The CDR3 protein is CASSLPRTAQAYEQYF. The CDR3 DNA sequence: TGTGCCAGCAGTTTACCGCGGACAGCCCAGGCCTACGAGCAGTACTTC.

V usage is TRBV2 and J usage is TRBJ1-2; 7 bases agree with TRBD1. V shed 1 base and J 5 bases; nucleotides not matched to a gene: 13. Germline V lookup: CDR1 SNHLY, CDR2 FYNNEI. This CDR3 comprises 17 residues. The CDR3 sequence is CASSEVGQRFRFYGYTF. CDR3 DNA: TGTGCCAGCAGTGAAGTGGGACAGAGGTTCCGATTTTATGGCTACACCTTC. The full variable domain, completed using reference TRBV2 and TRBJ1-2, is EPEVTQTPSHQVTQMGQEVILRCVPISNHLYFYWYRQILGQKVEFLVSFYNNEISEKSEIFDDQFSVERPDGSNFTLKIRSTKLEDSAMYFCASSEVGQRFRFYGYTFGSGTRLTVV.

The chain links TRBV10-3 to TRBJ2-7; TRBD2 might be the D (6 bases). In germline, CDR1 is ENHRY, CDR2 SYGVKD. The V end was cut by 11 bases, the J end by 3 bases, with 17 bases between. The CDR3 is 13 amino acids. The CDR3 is CASSNGGVYEQYF. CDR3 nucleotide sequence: TGTGCCTCATCGAACGGCGGGGTCTACGAGCAGTACTTC.